The 2 T cell receptor beta chains below were found in one sample sequenced in a study of shared T cell receptors in the human thymus. TCRdb's table, derived via immunoSEQ multiplex PCR, lists solely in-frame clones and lacks some. The top ten clones hold roughly 0.0097% of a sample with about 660,000 clones, roughly 90% of them seen once. These data were also reused for a study on human thymus T cells.

The specimen sequenced was thymocytes. Source of these receptors: a boy in the first two years of life with a congenital heart defect.

This clone appeared a single time. This chain joins TRBV21-1 and TRBJ2-5; no check of the table's D call, TRBD2, against the DNA was made. TRBV21-1 is deemed a pseudogene. This CDR3 is built from 15 residues. The CDR3 DNA sequence: TGTGCCAGCAGCAAAAGGGGGGCGGGAGAAGAGACCCAGTACTTC. It is translated as CASSKRGAGEETQYF.

The chain links TRBV5-6 to TRBJ1-4; 9 bases align to TRBD1. CDR1 is SGHDT and CDR2 is YYEEEE in the germline V gene. V lost 0 bases and J lost 6; bases outside the gene matches: 9. The CDR3 sequence is 17 residues long. CDR3 in amino acids: CASSLGDRVPPDEKLFF. DNA of the CDR3: TGTGCCAGCAGCTTGGGGGACAGGGTTCCGCCGGATGAAAAACTGTTTTTT. The full variable domain, rest sourced from reference TRBV5-6 and TRBJ1-4, is DAGVTQSPTHLIKTRGQQVTLRCSPKSGHDTVSWYQQALGQGPQFIFQYYEEEERQRGNFPDRFSGHQFPNYSSELNVNALLLGDSALYLCASSLGDRVPPDEKLFFGSGTQLSVL.